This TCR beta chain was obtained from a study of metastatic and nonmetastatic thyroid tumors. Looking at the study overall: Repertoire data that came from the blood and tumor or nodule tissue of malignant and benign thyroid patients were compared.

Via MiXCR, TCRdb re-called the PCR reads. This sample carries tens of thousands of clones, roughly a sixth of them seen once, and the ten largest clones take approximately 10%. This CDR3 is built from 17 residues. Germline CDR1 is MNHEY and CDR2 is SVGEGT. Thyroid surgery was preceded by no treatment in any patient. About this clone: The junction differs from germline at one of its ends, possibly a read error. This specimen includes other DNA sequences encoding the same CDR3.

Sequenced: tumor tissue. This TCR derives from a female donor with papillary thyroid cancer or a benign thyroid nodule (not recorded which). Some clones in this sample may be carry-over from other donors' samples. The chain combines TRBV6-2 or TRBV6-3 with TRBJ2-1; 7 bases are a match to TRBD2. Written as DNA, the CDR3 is TGTGCCACCACCGGGACGGGGGGAAGGTCCTCCTACAATGGGCAGTTCTTC. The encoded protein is CATTGTGGRSSYNGQFF.